Shown below are 14 T cell receptor beta chains from a single sample sequenced in a study of T cell responses to AZD1222 COVID-19 vaccine. Libraries were prepared by immunoSEQ multiplex PCR; TCRdb keeps only in-frame clonotypes and omits some of them. The table lists 160,000 or so clones, roughly nine tenths of them singletons, with around 0.99% in the top ten. The sample consisted of peripheral blood, taken 28 days after the second AZD1222 dose. Receptors were obtained from an adult who received the AZD1222 COVID-19 vaccine.

V usage is TRBV3-1 (or the pseudogene TRBV3-2) and J usage is TRBJ1-4; a weak D match, TRBD1 (5 bases). The CDR3 is 16 residues long. The V gene's germline CDR1 is LGHDT and CDR2 YNNKEL (reference sequence). V was trimmed by 4 bases and J by 9 bases, leaving 21 bases between them. Here the CDR3 reads CASSPVPRGRRKKLFF. For the CDR3, the DNA is TGTGCCAGCAGCCCAGTCCCCCGGGGCCGGAGGAAAAAACTGTTTTTT.

This clone is a singleton in its sample. The chain is built from TRBV27 and TRBJ1-1; 8 bases fit TRBD1. The V gene's germline CDR1 is MNHEY and CDR2 SMNVEV (reference sequence). V was pared by 6 bases and J by 2 bases, with 5 bases of the junction left unmatched. The CDR3 runs 14 residues. The CDR3 nucleotides read TGTGCCAGCAGAGAGGACAGGGAAAACACTGAAGCTTTCTTT. Translating it yields CASREDRENTEAFF.

CDR3 protein: CASSRDRETQYF. The DNA of the CDR3 is TGTGCCAGCAGCCGAGATCGGGAGACCCAGTACTTC. The gene calls are TRBV7-2 and TRBJ2-5; unclear D gene. Germline CDR1 is SGHTA and CDR2 is FQGNSA. The V end lost 5 bases, the J end lost 5 bases, and 9 bases lay between the germline ends. This CDR3 is 12 amino acids long.

The V gene is TRBV3-1 (or the pseudogene TRBV3-2), the J gene TRBJ1-5; TRBD1 is a possible D gene (6 bases). This CDR3 has 14 amino acids. From germline, CDR1 is LGHDT and CDR2 YNNKEL (reference sequence). The V end was cut by 5 bases, the J end by 5 bases, with 13 bases between. The CDR3 DNA reads as TGTGCCAGCAGCAACGAAGGGGGACATCAGCCCCAGCATTTT. This encodes CASSNEGGHQPQHF.

The V gene is TRBV6-5, the J gene TRBJ2-3; D gene unclear. Germline values: CDR1 MNHEY, CDR2 SVGAGI. The CDR3 loop spans 14 amino acids. Trimming pared 3 bases from V and 5 bases from J, leaving 12 bases between. The CDR3 bases are TGTGCCAGCAGTTATAAGTGGAAGGGAGATACGCAGTATTTT. Translated, it gives CASSYKWKGDTQYF.

The chain is built from TRBV6-2 or TRBV6-3 and TRBJ2-7; D is ambiguous. The CDR3 totals 13 residues. V shed 4 bases and J shed 0 bases, with 7 bases lying between them. Per the germline V gene, CDR1 is MNHEY and CDR2 is SVGEGT. CDR3 sequence: CASSFAPSYEQYF. CDR3 DNA: TGTGCCAGCAGTTTCGCCCCCTCCTACGAGCAGTACTTC.

A note on this clone: At one boundary the junction diverges from the germline segment, which might be a read error. This chain connects TRBV2 to TRBJ1-5; TRBD1 might be the D (5 bases). Per the germline V gene, CDR1 is SNHLY and CDR2 is FYNNEI. The CDR3 length is 14 residues. The CDR3 region has the DNA TGTGCCAGCAGCGAAGGGGCCGCAGGGCAGCCCCAGCATTTT. Residues: CASSEGAAGQPQHF.

The chain is built from TRBV3-1 (or the pseudogene TRBV3-2) and TRBJ1-2; TRBD1 might be the D (6 bases). V was shortened by 2 bases and J by 4 bases, with 14 bases between the two germline ends. The CDR3 spans 15 residues. Germline V gene sequence: CDR1 LGHDT, CDR2 YNNKEL (reference sequence). The CDR3 sequence: CASSQSLLTGYGYTF. In nucleotides, the CDR3 is TGTGCCAGCAGCCAAAGCCTGCTGACAGGCTATGGCTACACCTTC.

This clone was recorded only once. The CDR3 reads CASSLTGVGEKLFF. The CDR3 nucleotides read TGTGCCAGCAGCTTGACAGGGGTTGGTGAAAAACTGTTTTTT. This rearrangement joins TRBV5-6 to TRBJ1-4; TRBD1 matches 7 bases. The V segment lost 1 base and the J segment 7 bases; nucleotides outside the gene matches: 4. The CDR3 has 14 amino acids. Looked up from germline, CDR1 is SGHDT and CDR2 is YYEEEE. Full variable domain (remainder filled in from reference TRBV5-6 and TRBJ1-4): DAGVTQSPTHLIKTRGQQVTLRCSPKSGHDTVSWYQQALGQGPQFIFQYYEEEERQRGNFPDRFSGHQFPNYSSELNVNALLLGDSALYLCASSLTGVGEKLFFGSGTQLSVL.

This clone was found once. The chain is built from TRBV10-3 and TRBJ1-2; D call uncertain. Germline CDR1 reads ENHRY; CDR2 reads SYGVKD. The CDR3 covers 14 residues. Trimming removed 0 bases from V and 2 bases from J, with 7 bases in between. Here the CDR3 DNA reads TGTGCCATCAGTGAGTCTCCCCCAAACTATGGCTACACCTTC. This codes for CAISESPPNYGYTF.

This clone was picked up a small number of times. The chain recombines TRBV3-1 (or the pseudogene TRBV3-2) with TRBJ2-2, with TRBD1 matching 10 bases. The germline CDR1 and CDR2 sequences are LGHDT and YNNKEL (reference sequence). The V segment lost 1 base and the J segment 13 bases; nucleotides outside the gene matches: 21. The CDR3 is made up of 19 amino acids. The CDR3 DNA sequence: TGTGCCAGCAGCCAAGTCCCGGGACAGGGGAGGGGCCCCGGAGAGGGGCTGTTTTTT. It is translated as CASSQVPGQGRGPGEGLFF.

The chain's CDR3 is CAISESGAYNEQFF. The DNA of the CDR3 is TGTGCCATCAGTGAATCAGGAGCCTACAATGAGCAGTTCTTC. This rearrangement joins TRBV10-3 to TRBJ2-1; D is uncertain. Deletions cut 3 bases from V and 2 bases from J, with 8 bases between. The length of the CDR3 is 14 residues. Germline CDR1 reads ENHRY; CDR2 reads SYGVKD.

This sequence joins TRBV4-2 and TRBJ2-7; D perhaps matches TRBD1 (6 bases). The CDR3 contains 16 residues. The germline gives CDR1 LGHNA, CDR2 YNFKEQ. Between the trimmed V and J ends, which lost 4 bases and 1 base, there was a span of 17 bases. CDR3 bases: TGTGCCAGCAGCCCATTTGACGGGCAGGGGTCCTACGAGCAGTACTTC. Translated: CASSPFDGQGSYEQYF.

This chain joins TRBV4-2 and TRBJ1-1, with a tentative D call TRBD1 (5 bases). Trimming took 1 base from V and 0 from J, leaving 15 bases between them. The V gene's germline CDR1 is LGHNA and CDR2 YNFKEQ. The CDR3 spans 17 residues. This CDR3 is CASSQASDSYMNTEAFF. The CDR3 DNA reads TGTGCCAGCAGCCAAGCTAGTGACAGCTACATGAACACTGAAGCTTTCTTT.